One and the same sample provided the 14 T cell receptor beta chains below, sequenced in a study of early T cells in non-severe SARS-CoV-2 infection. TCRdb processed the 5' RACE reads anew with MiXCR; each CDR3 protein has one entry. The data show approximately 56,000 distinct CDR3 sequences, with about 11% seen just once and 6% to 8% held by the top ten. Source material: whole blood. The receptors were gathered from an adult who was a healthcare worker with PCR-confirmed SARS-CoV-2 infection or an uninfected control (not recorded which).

CDR3 loop: CAISEGQETQYF. CDR3 nucleotides: TGTGCCATCAGTGAGGGACAAGAGACCCAGTACTTC. This chain uses TRBV10-3 with TRBJ2-5, with D uncertain. V was pared by 2 bases and J by 2 bases, with 3 bases between. CDR3 length: 12 amino acids. CDR1 and CDR2 (germline): ENHRY, SYGVKD.

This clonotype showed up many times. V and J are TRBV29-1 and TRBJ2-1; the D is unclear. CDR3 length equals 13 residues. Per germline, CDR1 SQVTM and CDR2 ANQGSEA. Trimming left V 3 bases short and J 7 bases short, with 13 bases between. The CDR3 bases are TGCAGCGTTGAGCTGGGTTTGGGGAATGAGCAGTTCTTC. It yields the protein CSVELGLGNEQFF.

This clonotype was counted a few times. The CDR3 DNA follows: TGTGCCAGCAGCGTAACCGGGACAGAACAAAAACTGTTTTTT. Protein sequence: CASSVTGTEQKLFF. The chain recombines TRBV9 with TRBJ1-4, with TRBD1 identical over 7 bases. CDR1 and CDR2 (germline): SGDLS, YYNGEE. Trimming at V came to 1 base and at J to 9 bases, leaving 6 bases not matched to a gene. This CDR3 region has 14 residues.

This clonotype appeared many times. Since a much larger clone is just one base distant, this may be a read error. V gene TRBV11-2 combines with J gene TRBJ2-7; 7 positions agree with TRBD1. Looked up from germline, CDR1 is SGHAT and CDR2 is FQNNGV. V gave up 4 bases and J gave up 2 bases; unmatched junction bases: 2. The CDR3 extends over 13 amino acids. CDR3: CASSSGQPYEQYF. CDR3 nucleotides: TGTGCCAGCAGCTCGGGACAGCCCTACGAGCAGTACTTC.

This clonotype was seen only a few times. The CDR3 nucleotides are TGTGCCAGCAGTTTAAATTGGGCTTCACCCCTCCACTTT. It codes for CASSLNWASPLHF. The V gene is TRBV12-3 or TRBV12-4, the J gene TRBJ1-6; no definite D call. Trimming cost V 2 bases and J 9 bases, with 8 bases left between them. The CDR3 runs 13 residues.

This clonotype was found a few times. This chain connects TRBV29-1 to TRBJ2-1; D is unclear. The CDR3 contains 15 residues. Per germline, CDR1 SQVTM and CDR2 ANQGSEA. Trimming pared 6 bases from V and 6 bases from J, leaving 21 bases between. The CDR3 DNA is TGCAGCGTCCCTGCTGGTTCTTCGGGTTTCAATGAGCAGTTCTTC. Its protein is CSVPAGSSGFNEQFF.

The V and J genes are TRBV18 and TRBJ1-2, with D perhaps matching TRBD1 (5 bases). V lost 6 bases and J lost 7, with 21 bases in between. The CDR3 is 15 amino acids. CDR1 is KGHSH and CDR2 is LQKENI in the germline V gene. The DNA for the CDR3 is TGTGCCAGCTCCCCCTTGGAGGGGCCGTTTCGTGGCTACACCTTC. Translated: CASSPLEGPFRGYTF.

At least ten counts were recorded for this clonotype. CDR3 loop: CASSQPGRGRYGYTF. CDR3 coding DNA: TGCGCCAGCAGCCAACCGGGACGAGGACGCTATGGCTACACCTTC. The chain combines TRBV4-1 with TRBJ1-2; tentatively, D is TRBD1 (5 bases). The V end was cut by 2 bases, the J end by 4 bases, with 14 bases between. Germline V gives CDR1 MGHRA, CDR2 YSYEKL. The CDR3 is 15 amino acids.

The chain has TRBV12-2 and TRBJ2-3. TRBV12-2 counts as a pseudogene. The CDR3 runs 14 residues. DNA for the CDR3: TGTGCAAGTCGCACGGGGGCTAGCACAGATACGCAGTATTTT. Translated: CASRTGASTDTQYF.

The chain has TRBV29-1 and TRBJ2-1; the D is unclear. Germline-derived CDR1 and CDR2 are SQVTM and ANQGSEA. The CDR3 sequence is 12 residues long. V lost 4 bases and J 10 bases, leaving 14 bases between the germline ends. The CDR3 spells CSVAGLDSEQFF. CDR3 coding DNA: TGCAGCGTTGCTGGCCTAGATAGCGAGCAGTTCTTC.

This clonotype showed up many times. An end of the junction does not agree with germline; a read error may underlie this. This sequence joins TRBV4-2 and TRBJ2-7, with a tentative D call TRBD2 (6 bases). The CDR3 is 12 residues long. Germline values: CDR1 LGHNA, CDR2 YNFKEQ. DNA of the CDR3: TGTGCCAGCAGCCAAGATTCCGGGAGACGAGACTTC. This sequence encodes CASSQDSGRRDF.

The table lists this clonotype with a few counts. The DNA for the CDR3 is TGCAGTGCTAGAGGGGACTTGATGAGGGGCAAAAACATTCAGTACTTC. This translates into CSARGDLMRGKNIQYF. V is TRBV20-1 and J is TRBJ2-4; D is possibly TRBD2 (6 bases). Germline CDR1 reads DFQATT; CDR2 reads SNEGSKA (reference sequence). V dropped 1 base and J dropped 3 bases, with 16 bases sitting between them. There are 16 residues in the CDR3.

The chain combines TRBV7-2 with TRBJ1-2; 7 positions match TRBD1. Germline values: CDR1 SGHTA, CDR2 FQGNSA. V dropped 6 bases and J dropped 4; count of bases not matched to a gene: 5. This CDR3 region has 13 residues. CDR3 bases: TGTGCCAGCAGACAGACAGGGAGCTATGGCTACACCTTC. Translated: CASRQTGSYGYTF.

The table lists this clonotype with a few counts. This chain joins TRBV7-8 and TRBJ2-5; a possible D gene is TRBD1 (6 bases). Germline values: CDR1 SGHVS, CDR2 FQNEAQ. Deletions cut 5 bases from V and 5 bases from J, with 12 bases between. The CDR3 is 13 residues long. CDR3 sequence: CASSNRVEETQYF. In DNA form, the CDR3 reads TGTGCCAGCAGCAACAGGGTGGAGGAGACCCAGTACTTC.